One and the same sample provided the 3 T cell receptor beta chains below, sequenced in a study of breast tumors, draining lymph nodes, adjacent tissues. TCRdb independently ran MiXCR on the multiplex PCR reads; one entry per CDR3 protein. This sample yields some 130,000 distinct CDR3 sequences, of which just under 20% are seen a single time; about 3.5% belongs to the top ten. Axillary draining lymph nodes of breast cancer patients supplied the node samples. Material for sequencing was axillary lymph node tissue. The receptors here all came from a female donor with breast cancer. Some clones in this sample may be carry-over from other donors' samples.

Comment on this clonotype: Possible read error: a much larger clone is one base away. The chain has TRBV7-9 and TRBJ2-3; possible D gene TRBD1, 5 bases. The germline gives CDR1 SEHNR, CDR2 FQNEAQ (reference sequence). There are 12 residues in the CDR3. CDR3 residues: CAGSIRRGTQYF. In nucleotides, the CDR3 is TGTGCCGGCAGTATTAGAAGGGGTACGCAGTATTTT.

At least ten counts were recorded for this clonotype. The chain combines TRBV2 with TRBJ1-6; D perhaps matches TRBD1 (5 bases). V lost 8 bases to trimming and J lost 0 bases, with 11 bases between them. The CDR3 sequence is 15 residues long. CDR1 is SNHLY and CDR2 is FYNNEI in the germline V gene. In DNA form, the CDR3 reads TGTGCCAGCTTCCCAGACAGCTCCTATAATTCACCCCTCCACTTT. This sequence encodes CASFPDSSYNSPLHF.

This clonotype was recorded many times. This chain links TRBV20-1 with TRBJ2-3, with TRBD2 matching over 13 bases. V gave up 6 bases and J gave up 1 base; unmatched junction bases: 13. Germline V CDR1 and CDR2: DFQATT, SNEGSKA (reference sequence). This CDR3 has 18 residues. This chain's CDR3 is CSADGLAGDQEGTDTQYF. Written as DNA, the CDR3 is TGCAGTGCCGACGGACTAGCGGGAGATCAGGAGGGCACAGATACGCAGTATTTT.